Listed here are 28 T cell receptor beta chains from one sample, sequenced in a study of cytomegalovirus exposure and HLA in healthy donors. 60 Vbeta and 13 Jbeta primers were used in PCR. The assay was immunoSEQ multiplex PCR, and TCRdb's table has in-frame clones only and misses some. The table includes approximately 150,000 clones, 77% detected once. Sample: PBMCs. These receptors all stem from a woman aged 25 to 39 in good health and CMV-seronegative.

The CDR3 bases are TGTGCCAGCAGCTTAGACCGGGGGGACCCAGATACGCAGTATTTT. Protein sequence: CASSLDRGDPDTQYF. The chain couples TRBV13 to TRBJ2-3; TRBD2 agrees at 7 bases. The CDR3 sequence is 15 residues long. Germline CDR1 is PRHDT and CDR2 is FYEKMQ (reference sequence). V trimming: 1 base; J trimming: 4 bases; junction bases outside the gene matches: 5.

V and J are TRBV4-1 and TRBJ1-4; D possibly corresponds to TRBD1 (6 bases). This CDR3 contains 15 residues. Germline values: CDR1 MGHRA, CDR2 YSYEKL. The ends were cut back, 5 bases at V and 4 bases at J, with 14 bases in the middle. The CDR3: CASSTPGHSNEKLFF. CDR3 DNA: TGCGCCAGCAGCACACCGGGACACAGTAATGAAAAACTGTTTTTT.

The gene calls are TRBV7-6 and TRBJ2-1; 9 bases fit TRBD1. J was trimmed by 6 bases and V by 4 bases; bases with no gene match: 1. The CDR3 is 13 residues long. Germline values: CDR1 SGHVS, CDR2 FNYEAQ. CDR3 sequence reads: CASSSGQGNEQFF. Written as DNA, the CDR3 is TGTGCCAGCAGCTCGGGACAGGGCAATGAGCAGTTCTTC. The full variable domain, with the rest looked up from reference TRBV7-6 and TRBJ2-1, is GAGVSQSPRYKVTKRGQDVALRCDPISGHVSLYWYRQALGQGPEFLTYFNYEAQQDKSGLPNDRFSAERPEGSISTLTIQRTEQRDSAMYRCASSSGQGNEQFFGPGTRLTVL.

The rearrangement joins TRBV27 to TRBJ2-1; 8 nucleotides align to TRBD2. This CDR3 contains 16 residues. Germline CDR1 is MNHEY and CDR2 is SMNVEV (reference sequence). Unmatched junction bases numbered 3, after V lost 2 bases and J lost 0 bases. The CDR3 here is CASSLPSGSSYNEQFF. In nucleotides, the CDR3 is TGTGCCAGCAGTTTACCGAGCGGGAGCTCCTACAATGAGCAGTTCTTC.

The sample holds a few counts of this clone. The chain uses TRBV4-3 and TRBJ1-2; TRBD1 might be the D (6 bases). CDR1 is LGHNA, CDR2 YSLEER, per germline. Trimming cost V 1 base and J 5 bases, with 11 bases left between them. CDR3 length: 14 amino acids. CDR3 sequence reads: CASSQATGRYGYTF. In DNA form, the CDR3 reads TGCGCCAGCAGCCAAGCGACAGGAAGATATGGCTACACCTTC.

The chain joins TRBV7-2 to TRBJ2-3, with 7 bases fitting TRBD1. V was pared by 1 base and J by 4 bases, with 5 bases of the junction left unmatched. In germline, CDR1 is SGHTA, CDR2 FQGNSA. This CDR3 region has 15 residues. This chain's CDR3 is CASSLVVGQADTQYF. The CDR3 nucleotides are TGTGCCAGCAGCTTAGTCGTCGGACAGGCAGATACGCAGTATTTT.

In this sample, this clone turned up a few times. The rearrangement joins TRBV9 to TRBJ1-1; possible D gene TRBD1, 6 bases. Per the germline V gene, CDR1 is SGDLS and CDR2 is YYNGEE. V was trimmed by 3 bases and J by 4 bases, leaving 10 bases between them. The CDR3 spans 13 residues. Written as DNA, the CDR3 is TGTGCCAGCAGCGAGGGGGGGGGCACTGAAGCTTTCTTT. Its translation is CASSEGGGTEAFF.

Concerning this clone itself: At the DNA level, this CDR3 is encoded by other sequences in the same sample as well. This chain joins TRBV4-1 and TRBJ1-2, with D maybe TRBD1 (5 bases). The CDR3 totals 13 residues. Germline V gene data show CDR1 as MGHRA and CDR2 as YSYEKL. V was clipped by 0 bases and J by 5 bases, with 7 bases between them. The CDR3 spells CASSQEPGYGYTF. The DNA of the CDR3 is TGCGCCAGCAGCCAAGAACCAGGGTATGGCTACACCTTC.

The CDR3 nucleotides read TGTGCCAGCAGCTTAACGGGGGGTTCAGGCCTAGGCGGCTATGGCTACACCTTC. As protein: CASSLTGGSGLGGYGYTF. V gene TRBV7-2 combines with J gene TRBJ1-2, with D perhaps matching TRBD1 (5 bases). The germline V gene encodes CDR1 SGHTA and CDR2 FQGNSA. Trimming stripped 2 bases from V and 4 bases from J, with 23 bases between. The CDR3 extends over 18 amino acids.

The J gene is TRBJ2-1, the V gene TRBV30, with TRBD2 identical over 13 bases. CDR1 and CDR2 (germline): GTSNPN, SVGIG (reference sequence). This CDR3 region has 14 residues. The trim removed 7 bases at V and 7 bases at J, leaving 7 bases unmatched. CDR3 sequence (DNA): TGTGCCTCCCGGACTAGCGGGAGTTGGAATGAGCAGTTCTTC. Protein product: CASRTSGSWNEQFF.

The table lists this clone with a few counts. This chain links TRBV19 with TRBJ1-2; D gene ambiguous. With 3 bases removed from V and 3 bases from J, the gap between germline ends came to 17 bases. The CDR3 extends over 16 amino acids. Germline CDR1 LNHDA, CDR2 SQIVND (reference sequence). CDR3 in DNA: TGTGCCAGTAGTATGGGGAGGTTTTCAAGGGACTATGGCTACACCTTC. It is translated as CASSMGRFSRDYGYTF.

The chain uses TRBV27 and TRBJ2-1; 12 bases are shared with TRBD2. CDR1 MNHEY and CDR2 SMNVEV come from the germline V gene (reference sequence). The CDR3 has 19 residues. J lost 10 bases, V lost 5 bases, and 21 bases had no gene match. This CDR3 reads CASSPIRTSGDFGQEEQFF. The CDR3 DNA reads as TGTGCCAGCAGTCCTATTAGGACTAGCGGGGACTTTGGCCAGGAGGAGCAGTTCTTC.

The chain uses TRBV2 and TRBJ1-6; TRBD1 aligns across 7 bases. V shed 4 bases and J 10 bases; nucleotides not matched to a gene: 10. The germline V gene has CDR1 SNHLY and CDR2 FYNNEI. This CDR3 is built from 15 residues. The CDR3 nucleotides read TGTGCCAGCAGTGTAGAACAGGGGAGAGAATCACCCCTCCACTTT. This gives the protein CASSVEQGRESPLHF. The entire variable domain, with the rest obtained from reference TRBV2 and TRBJ1-6, is as follows: EPEVTQTPSHQVTQMGQEVILRCVPISNHLYFYWYRQILGQKVEFLVSFYNNEISEKSEIFDDQFSVERPDGSNFTLKIRSTKLEDSAMYFCASSVEQGRESPLHFGNGTRLTVT.

About this clone: The sample carries other DNA sequences with the same CDR3. The chain couples TRBV19 to TRBJ1-2, with 8 nucleotides matching TRBD1. Germline V gene data show CDR1 as LNHDA and CDR2 as SQIVND (reference sequence). J lost 3 bases, V lost 3 bases, and 3 bases had no gene match. The CDR3 sequence is 14 residues long. Here the CDR3 reads CASSMGTGDYGYTF. The CDR3, as DNA: TGTGCCAGTAGTATGGGGACAGGCGACTATGGCTACACCTTC.

The V gene is TRBV28, the J gene TRBJ2-3, with a weak D call TRBD1 (6 bases). Germline V lookup: CDR1 MDHEN, CDR2 SYDVKM. V lost 6 bases and J lost 14, with 18 bases in between. This CDR3 contains 12 residues. CDR3 sequence (DNA): TGTGCCAGCAGGGACAGTTCCTTGCATCGGTATTTT. Protein: CASRDSSLHRYF.

The CDR3 loop reads CASSLGRWNQPQHF. The CDR3 DNA is TGTGCCAGCAGCTTAGGGCGCTGGAATCAGCCCCAGCATTTT. The rearrangement links TRBV13 to TRBJ1-5, with D unclear. This CDR3 is built from 14 residues. Looked up from germline, CDR1 is PRHDT and CDR2 is FYEKMQ (reference sequence). Trimming cost V 0 bases and J 4 bases, with 7 bases left between them.

The chain links TRBV19 to TRBJ2-1; 14 bases are shared with TRBD2. V was clipped by 5 bases and J by 8 bases; unmatched bases: 11. The germline CDR1 and CDR2 sequences are LNHDA and SQIVND (reference sequence). The CDR3 has 17 residues. In DNA form, the CDR3 reads TGTGCCAGTAGTTCCAGACTAGCGGGAGGGCCGGTCGATGAGCAGTTCTTC. Protein: CASSSRLAGGPVDEQFF.

The chain links TRBV7-8 to TRBJ1-2; 8 bases are a match to TRBD1. The CDR3 sequence is 12 residues long. V lost 5 bases and J lost 8; bases outside the gene matches: 4. Germline V CDR1 and CDR2: SGHVS, FQNEAQ. In DNA form, the CDR3 reads TGTGCCAGCAGCGAGGACAGGGCAGGCTACACCTTC. Translated, it gives CASSEDRAGYTF.

The gene calls are TRBV4-2 and TRBJ1-1, with 9 bases fitting TRBD1. After removal of 5 bases from V and 10 bases from J, the junction contained 5 bases not matched to a gene. There are 12 residues in the CDR3. Germline values: CDR1 LGHNA, CDR2 YNFKEQ. Here the CDR3 DNA reads TGTGCCAGCAGCGAGGACAGGGGACGAGCTTTCTTT. Translated: CASSEDRGRAFF.

V usage is TRBV11-1 and J usage is TRBJ2-2; a weak D match, TRBD1 (5 bases). CDR3 length: 15 residues. Germline CDR1 and CDR2: SGHAT and FQDESV (reference sequence). The V and J ends lost 2 bases and 2 bases respectively, with 9 bases between them. The CDR3 region has the DNA TGTGCCAGCAGCTTAAGACAGATAAACACCGGGGAGCTGTTTTTT. It codes for CASSLRQINTGELFF. The full variable domain, completed using reference TRBV11-1 and TRBJ2-2, is EAEVAQSPRYKITEKSQAVAFWCDPISGHATLYWYRQILGQGPELLVQFQDESVVDDSQLPKDRFSAERLKGVDSTLKIQPAELGDSAMYLCASSLRQINTGELFFGEGSRLTVL.

Regarding this clone: This same CDR3 is encoded by further DNA sequences in the sample. This chain connects TRBV9 to TRBJ2-7, with 10 bases matching TRBD1. The V gene's germline CDR1 is SGDLS and CDR2 YYNGEE. V lost 2 bases to trimming and J lost 2 bases; unmatched junction nucleotides: 7. This CDR3 is built from 16 residues. The CDR3 here is CASSVRAGTGAYEQYF. The CDR3 bases are TGTGCCAGCAGCGTCCGGGCCGGGACAGGGGCCTACGAGCAGTACTTC.

There are a few counts of this clone. The chain uses TRBV19 and TRBJ1-3; 7 bases map to TRBD1. The CDR3 runs 18 residues. V lost 5 bases and J lost 4; bases outside the gene matches: 17. CDR1 LNHDA and CDR2 SQIVND come from the germline V gene (reference sequence). The CDR3 DNA is TGTGCCAGTAGTGGAACCGGGACAGCTAATATAGCAGGAAACACCATATATTTT. It yields the protein CASSGTGTANIAGNTIYF.

The V gene is TRBV30, the J gene TRBJ1-6, with D perhaps matching TRBD1 (5 bases). This CDR3 is built from 16 residues. V lost 0 bases and J 8 bases, leaving 17 bases between the germline ends. CDR1 is GTSNPN and CDR2 is SVGIG in the germline V gene (reference sequence). CDR3: CAWSVSGGTSDSPLHF. The CDR3 nucleotides read TGTGCCTGGAGTGTATCCGGGGGGACGAGTGATTCACCCCTCCACTTT.

This chain connects TRBV11-3 to TRBJ2-2; 8 nucleotides agree with TRBD1. J was trimmed by 6 bases and V by 0 bases; bases with no gene match: 6. The CDR3 runs to 16 residues. CDR1 and CDR2 (germline): SGHNT, YENEEA. CDR3 DNA sequence: TGTGCCAGCAGCTTAGATCCCAGGGGGCAATCCGGGGAGCTGTTTTTT. This gives the protein CASSLDPRGQSGELFF.

The chain has TRBV5-1 and TRBJ1-4; the D is unclear. The V gene's germline CDR1 is SGHRS and CDR2 YFSETQ. Trimming stripped 0 bases from V and 5 bases from J, with 5 bases between. The CDR3 length is 13 residues. This chain's CDR3 is CASSLGENEKLFF. CDR3 bases: TGCGCCAGCAGCTTGGGGGAGAATGAAAAACTGTTTTTT. Using reference TRBV5-1 and TRBJ1-4 for the parts outside the CDR3, the full variable domain is KAGVTQTPRYLIKTRGQQVTLSCSPISGHRSVSWYQQTPGQGLQFLFEYFSETQRNKGNFPGRFSGRQFSNSRSEMNVSTLELGDSALYLCASSLGENEKLFFGSGTQLSVL.

A single count supports this clone. The genes are TRBV6-5 and TRBJ1-1; weak D call: TRBD1 (5 bases). V gave up 6 bases and J gave up 1 base, with 12 bases separating them. This CDR3 contains 14 residues. Germline CDR1 reads MNHEY; CDR2 reads SVGAGI. The CDR3 DNA reads as TGTGCCAGCAGGGATTGGGGCGAGAACACTGAAGCTTTCTTT. Its protein is CASRDWGENTEAFF.

The CDR3 DNA reads TGTGCCACCAGCCCGAGGGGGGGGGCATGGAACACTGAAGCTTTCTTT. Translation: CATSPRGGAWNTEAFF. The V and J genes are TRBV15 and TRBJ1-1; perhaps TRBD1 as D (6 bases). Germline V lookup: CDR1 LNHNV, CDR2 YYDKDF (reference sequence). V lost 5 bases and J 1 base, leaving 17 bases between the germline ends. The CDR3 sequence is 16 residues long.

The chain links TRBV7-3 to TRBJ2-7; maybe TRBD2 (5 bases). With 5 bases removed from V and 3 bases from J, the gap between germline ends came to 14 bases. Germline V gives CDR1 SGHTA, CDR2 FQGTGA. The CDR3 runs 14 residues. The CDR3 DNA is TGTGCCAGCAGCCCGGGCCGGGGTAACTACGAGCAGTACTTC. It encodes CASSPGRGNYEQYF.